This TCR beta chain was profiled in a study of response to subunit inactivated influenza vaccine. Germline CDR1 reads LGHNA; CDR2 reads YSLEER. This CDR3 has 13 residues. Trimming cost V 0 bases and J 10 bases, with 10 bases left between them. The study, taken as a whole, reports: Every seasonal influenza vaccination brings in few new T cells, the authors suggested.

MiXCR, applied by TCRdb to the RT-PCR reads, yields one record per CDR3 protein. The sample shows 500,000 or so distinct CDR3 sequences, more than 15% of them seen only once. In regard to this clonotype: Its target is not known.

This clonotype was obtained from a man aged 50 to 75 who received an inactivated influenza vaccine. Sequencing was performed on CD4+ T cells sorted from PBMCs, taken around 25 months after vaccination. The chain is built from TRBV4-3 and TRBJ2-1; no reliable D call. The CDR3 coding sequence is TGCGCCAGCAGCCAAGAAAGGAGTTTCGAGCAGTTCTTC. This gives the protein CASSQERSFEQFF.